This TCR beta chain stems from a study of beta chain features in type 1 diabetes. Study context: Age, gender and cell yields were alike across patients and healthy donors. Study-wide results and caveats: There was a moderate but significant shortening of TCRB CDR3s in all four CD4+ subsets of Type 1 diabetes patients. Among patients, naive, central memory and Treg TCRB repertoires appeared more similar than among healthy donors.

Note on this clone: As yet, its antigen is unknown.

This CDR3 contains 15 residues. CDR1 is SGHNT and CDR2 is YYREEE in the germline V gene (reference sequence). After removal of 5 bases from V and 5 bases from J, the junction contained 10 bases not matched to a gene. The authors reverse transcribed all of the isolated RNA, so sequencing captured expressed TCRB transcripts. The method was immunoSEQ multiplex PCR; TCRdb's version includes in-frame clones alone and lacks a portion of them. Among 350,000 to 450,000 clones listed, around 12% were seen once. This clonotype was sampled from a woman aged 18 to 35 with type 1 diabetes. Sequencing used naive CD4+ T cells from blood. The chain couples TRBV5-4 to TRBJ2-1, with 7 bases that match TRBD1. The CDR3 nucleotides read TGTGCCAGCAGTTGGGACAGCCCCCCTGACAATGAGCAGTTCTTC. This sequence encodes CASSWDSPPDNEQFF.